These 18 T cell receptor beta chains were sequenced from one sample in a study of graft-versus-host responses after intestinal transplantation. Noted time point: postoperative day 105 after intestinal transplantation (dayNNNN = postoperative day). The method was immunoSEQ multiplex PCR; TCRdb's version includes in-frame clones alone and lacks a portion of them. The sample consists of more than 10,000 clones, approximately 93% of them appearing once. Sequencing was performed on PBMCs, taken 105 days after intestinal transplantation. Every receptor here comes from a human patient who received an intestinal transplant, so some T cells may come from the graft donor.

This CDR3 is CAWSILGTALSYGYTF. The CDR3 DNA reads TGTGCCTGGAGCATCCTCGGGACAGCCCTAAGCTATGGCTACACCTTC. The rearrangement links TRBV30 to TRBJ1-2; 7 bases fit TRBD1. This CDR3 contains 16 residues. J was trimmed by 4 bases and V by 3 bases; bases with no gene match: 14. Germline V CDR1 and CDR2: GTSNPN, SVGIG (reference sequence).

The rearrangement links TRBV6-1 to TRBJ2-7; the D is unclear. The V end lost 0 bases, the J end lost 6 bases, and 9 bases lay between the germline ends. The germline gives CDR1 MNHNS, CDR2 SASEGT. The CDR3 covers 13 residues. The CDR3 loop is CASSEAESGEQYF. The DNA for the CDR3 is TGTGCCAGCAGTGAAGCGGAGTCTGGCGAGCAGTACTTC.

The DNA for the CDR3 is TGTGCCAGCAGCACCCTGACTAGTAGGGAGACCCAGTACTTC. Its protein product is CASSTLTSRETQYF. This chain connects TRBV7-9 to TRBJ2-5; possible D gene TRBD2, 6 bases. CDR3 length: 14 amino acids. Germline V lookup: CDR1 SEHNR, CDR2 FQNEAQ (reference sequence). The V and J ends lost 5 bases and 5 bases respectively, with 15 bases between them.

The chain links TRBV10-1 to TRBJ1-1, with D tentatively TRBD1 (5 bases). V lost 4 bases and J lost 4, with 10 bases in between. The CDR3 loop spans 13 amino acids. Germline V gives CDR1 WNHNN, CDR2 SYGVQD (reference sequence). The chain's CDR3 is CASSGPGGTEAFF. CDR3 sequence (DNA): TGCGCCAGCAGTGGCCCGGGGGGCACTGAAGCTTTCTTT.

This rearrangement joins TRBV6-5 to TRBJ2-7, with a tentative D call TRBD2 (5 bases). Germline CDR1 is MNHEY and CDR2 is SVGAGI. CDR3 length: 15 amino acids. V was trimmed by 5 bases and J by 4 bases, leaving 18 bases between them. The CDR3 here is CASSPLAGSYYEQYF. The CDR3 DNA reads as TGTGCCAGCAGTCCACTGGCGGGCAGCTATTACGAGCAGTACTTC.

The chain links TRBV5-6 to TRBJ2-2; possible D gene TRBD2, 6 bases. The germline CDR1 and CDR2 sequences are SGHDT and YYEEEE. CDR3 size: 14 residues. Trimming left V 4 bases short and J 6 bases short, with 13 bases between. The CDR3 DNA reads as TGTGCCAGCAGCCTCGCCGGGGGAGCCGGGGAGCTGTTTTTT. Amino acid sequence: CASSLAGGAGELFF. The full variable domain, completed using reference TRBV5-6 and TRBJ2-2, is DAGVTQSPTHLIKTRGQQVTLRCSPKSGHDTVSWYQQALGQGPQFIFQYYEEEERQRGNFPDRFSGHQFPNYSSELNVNALLLGDSALYLCASSLAGGAGELFFGEGSRLTVL.

This clone was recorded once. The chain has TRBV4-2 and TRBJ2-7; no reliable D call. This CDR3 is built from 13 residues. V lost 1 base to trimming and J lost 2 bases, with 6 bases between them. The germline V gene encodes CDR1 LGHNA and CDR2 YNFKEQ. DNA of the CDR3: TGTGCCAGCAGCCAAGGATCCACCTACGAGCAGTACTTC. Its protein product is CASSQGSTYEQYF.

This chain uses TRBV10-3 with TRBJ2-3; 13 bases are a match to TRBD2. The length of the CDR3 is 15 residues. The V gene's germline CDR1 is ENHRY and CDR2 SYGVKD. The ends lost 6 bases at V and 4 bases at J; junction bases unmatched: 4. Here the CDR3 reads CAISGLAGDSDTQYF. CDR3 coding DNA: TGTGCCATCAGCGGACTAGCGGGAGACTCAGATACGCAGTATTTT.

This clone was recorded only once. J is TRBJ1-1 and V is TRBV5-1; 7 nucleotides align to TRBD1. There are 14 residues in the CDR3. V dropped 0 bases and J dropped 3; count of bases not matched to a gene: 2. Germline CDR1 SGHRS, CDR2 YFSETQ. This CDR3 is CASSLEQGDTEAFF. The CDR3 DNA reads as TGCGCCAGCAGCTTGGAGCAGGGGGACACTGAAGCTTTCTTT.

The rearrangement uses TRBV6-4 and TRBJ2-3; 8 bases align to TRBD2. Per germline, CDR1 MRHNA and CDR2 SNTAGT. V was clipped by 0 bases and J by 0 bases; unmatched bases: 2. The CDR3 is made up of 16 amino acids. The CDR3 sequence: CASSDSASGSTDTQYF. CDR3 nucleotides: TGTGCCAGCAGTGACTCGGCTAGCGGGAGCACAGATACGCAGTATTTT.

This clone was seen a single time. The rearrangement uses TRBV4-1 and TRBJ1-1; D gene uncertain. Trimming stripped 1 base from V and 0 bases from J, with 9 bases between. Germline V lookup: CDR1 MGHRA, CDR2 YSYEKL. This CDR3 comprises 15 residues. In DNA form, the CDR3 reads TGCGCCAGCAGCCAAGCCGGACCCTTGAACACTGAAGCTTTCTTT. This translates into CASSQAGPLNTEAFF.

The genes are TRBV5-4 and TRBJ2-1; 11 bases are shared with TRBD2. The germline V gene has CDR1 SGHNT and CDR2 YYREEE (reference sequence). Unmatched junction bases numbered 9, after V lost 5 bases and J lost 8 bases. This CDR3 spans 15 amino acids. This CDR3 is CASSSRLAGIHEQFF. CDR3 bases: TGTGCCAGCAGTTCCAGACTAGCGGGGATCCATGAGCAGTTCTTC.

The chain joins TRBV4-1 to TRBJ2-3, with TRBD1 identical over 8 bases. Germline V gene data show CDR1 as MGHRA and CDR2 as YSYEKL. The V and J ends lost 1 base and 3 bases, in that order; junction bases with no gene match: 3. CDR3 size: 15 residues. The CDR3: CASSQGQGATDTQYF. CDR3 DNA sequence: TGCGCCAGCAGCCAAGGTCAGGGGGCAACAGATACGCAGTATTTT.

The chain joins TRBV14 to TRBJ2-7, with TRBD2 identical over 9 bases. The CDR3 spans 16 residues. Germline V CDR1 and CDR2: SGHDN, FVKESK. V dropped 0 bases and J dropped 4; count of bases not matched to a gene: 7. The CDR3 DNA reads TGTGCCAGCAGCCAAGATCTATGCGGGAGGGTTTACGAGCAGTACTTC. Translated: CASSQDLCGRVYEQYF. Using reference TRBV14 and TRBJ2-7 for the parts outside the CDR3, the full variable domain is EAGVTQFPSHSVIEKGQTVTLRCDPISGHDNLYWYRRVMGKEIKFLLHFVKESKQDESGMPNNRFLAERTGGTYSTLKVQPAELEDSGVYFCASSQDLCGRVYEQYFGPGTRLTVT.

This clone has just one count. The rearrangement joins TRBV19 to TRBJ2-1, with 8 bases fitting TRBD2. There are 18 residues in the CDR3. Germline CDR1 and CDR2: LNHDA and SQIVND (reference sequence). The trim removed 2 bases at V and 4 bases at J, leaving 13 bases unmatched. The CDR3 nucleotides read TGTGCCAGTAGTATATTAGGACGGGGCAGCGGGGGTTACAATGAGCAGTTCTTC. Translating gives CASSILGRGSGGYNEQFF.

This chain connects TRBV9 to TRBJ2-3, with a tentative D call TRBD1 (5 bases). CDR1 is SGDLS, CDR2 YYNGEE, per germline. The CDR3 is 13 residues long. Trimming removed 3 bases from V and 0 bases from J, with 5 bases in between. The CDR3 DNA reads TGTGCCAGCAGCGCAGGGAGCACAGATACGCAGTATTTT. Translating it yields CASSAGSTDTQYF. Full variable domain (remainder filled in from reference TRBV9 and TRBJ2-3): DSGVTQTPKHLITATGQRVTLRCSPRSGDLSVYWYQQSLDQGLQFLIQYYNGEERAKGNILERFSAQQFPDLHSELNLSSLELGDSALYFCASSAGSTDTQYFGPGTRLTVL.

This clone was counted between two and nine times. The rearrangement links TRBV10-1 to TRBJ2-4; D is possibly TRBD2 (5 bases). Trimming left V 0 bases short and J 0 bases short, with 6 bases between. Germline assignment: CDR1 WNHNN and CDR2 SYGVQD (reference sequence). The length of the CDR3 is 15 residues. CDR3 region: CASSESSVAKNIQYF. The CDR3, as DNA: TGCGCCAGCAGTGAGTCTAGCGTAGCCAAAAACATTCAGTACTTC.

V usage is TRBV5-1 and J usage is TRBJ1-3; D may be TRBD1 (6 bases). Trimming left V 0 bases short and J 3 bases short, with 10 bases between. This CDR3 is 15 amino acids long. Germline-derived CDR1 and CDR2 are SGHRS and YFSETQ. This CDR3 reads CASSLGAGDGNTIYF. The CDR3 DNA is TGCGCCAGCAGCTTGGGAGCAGGGGATGGAAACACCATATATTTT.